This T cell receptor (beta chain) was profiled in a study of Tregs in tolerant kidney transplant recipients. Regarding the study as a whole: Few patients were studied, so findings need validation in larger groups. Biological reproducibility was not directly addressed in this study.

Germline CDR1 reads SGHRS; CDR2 reads YFSETQ. There are 13 residues in the CDR3. V lost 3 bases to trimming and J lost 5 bases, with 11 bases between them. This clone is labeled large (0.1 to 1%). Its antigen remains unidentified. The assay was immunoSEQ multiplex PCR, and TCRdb's table has in-frame clones only and misses some. The sample has more than 4,000 clones, about 39% seen once. The chain couples TRBV5-1 to TRBJ1-2, with a tentative D call TRBD1 (6 bases). This sequence was found in a human donor in good health. Sequencing was done on a sample of CD8+ T cells from blood cultured with allogeneic cells. The CDR3 here is CASSSGQIYGYTF. DNA of the CDR3: TGCGCCAGCAGCTCCGGACAGATTTATGGCTACACCTTC.